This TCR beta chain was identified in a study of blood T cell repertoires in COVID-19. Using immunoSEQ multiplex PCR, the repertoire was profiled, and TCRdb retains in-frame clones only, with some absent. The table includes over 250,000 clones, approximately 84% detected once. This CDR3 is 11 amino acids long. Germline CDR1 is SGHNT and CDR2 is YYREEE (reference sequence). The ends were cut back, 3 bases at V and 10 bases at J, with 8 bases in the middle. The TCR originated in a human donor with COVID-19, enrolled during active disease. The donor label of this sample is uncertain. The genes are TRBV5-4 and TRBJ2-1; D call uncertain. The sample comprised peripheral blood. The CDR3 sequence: CASSSSGEQFF. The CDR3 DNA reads TGTGCCAGCAGCTCATCCGGGGAGCAGTTCTTC.